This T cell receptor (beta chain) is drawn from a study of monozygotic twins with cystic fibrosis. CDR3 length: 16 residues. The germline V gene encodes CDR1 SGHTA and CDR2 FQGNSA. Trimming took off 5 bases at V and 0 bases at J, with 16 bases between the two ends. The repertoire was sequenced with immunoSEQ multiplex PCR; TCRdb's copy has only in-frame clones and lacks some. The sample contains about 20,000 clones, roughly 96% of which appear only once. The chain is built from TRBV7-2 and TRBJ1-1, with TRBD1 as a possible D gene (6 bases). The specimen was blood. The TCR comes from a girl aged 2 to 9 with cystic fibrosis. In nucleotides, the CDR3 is TGTGCCAGCAGCCTAGGGGGGGTTCGCATGAACACTGAAGCTTTCTTT. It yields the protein CASSLGGVRMNTEAFF.